The rows below give T cell receptor beta chains drawn from one sample of a study of shared clonotypes between healthy human individuals. TCRdb keeps only in-frame clones here, not all; method: immunoSEQ multiplex PCR. The table has 1.5 million to 2.5 million clones, approximately 94% seen once. Material: naive CD8+ T cells sorted from blood. Receptors originate from a man aged 18 to 35 in good health. Both conserved end residues are part of each CDR3. The order of the fields is D gene, J gene, clone size, V gene, CDR3 DNA, CDR3 protein. The D gene is left open where the match is weak. Some rows have no size entry. The others give once, few or many, or a class for an expanded clone.

NA	TRBJ2-7	NA	TRBV11-2	TGTGCCAGCAGCTTAAGGGACTCCTACGAGCAGTACTTC	CASSLRDSYEQYF
TRBD2	TRBJ2-5	NA	TRBV7-2	TGTGCCAGCAGCGACCGAGCGGGAGGGTACCAAGAGACCCAGTACTTC	CASSDRAGGYQETQYF
NA	TRBJ2-3	NA	TRBV7-3	TGTGCCAGCACCTCCGGGGCAGATACGCAGTATTTT	CASTSGADTQYF
NA	TRBJ1-1	NA	TRBV7-6	TGTGCCAGCAGCCCCCAAGGAGACACTGAAGCTTTCTTT	CASSPQGDTEAFF
NA	TRBJ1-2	NA	TRBV19	TGTGCCAGTAGTACTACGGTCCCGACCAGGAATGGCTACACCTTC	CASSTTVPTRNGYTF
NA	TRBJ2-7	NA	TRBV6-1	TGTGCCAGCAGTGAATTACTAGGAATATACGAGCAGTACTTC	CASSELLGIYEQYF
NA	TRBJ2-2	NA	TRBV28	TGTGCCAGCATCGGGACTTATAACACCGGGGAGCTGTTTTTT	CASIGTYNTGELFF
NA	TRBJ1-4	NA	TRBV19	TGTGCCACCTCCCCGGGAGGGGTAGGGACTAATGAAAAACTGTTTTTT	CATSPGGVGTNEKLFF
NA	TRBJ2-7	NA	TRBV4-1	TGCGCCAGCAGCCAGAAGGAGGGCTACGAGCAGTACTTC	CASSQKEGYEQYF
NA	TRBJ2-7	NA	TRBV16	TGTGCCAGCAGCCAAGACGACAGAGCCTACGAGCAGTACTTC	CASSQDDRAYEQYF
NA	TRBJ2-7	NA	TRBV10-2	TGCGCCAGCAGTCCAACAGGTACCTACGAGCAGTACTTC	CASSPTGTYEQYF
NA	TRBJ1-1	NA	TRBV6-5	TGTGCCAGCAGTTACTACGGGGGGAACACTGAAGCTTTCTTT	CASSYYGGNTEAFF
TRBD1	TRBJ1-1	once	TRBV9	TGTGCCAGCAGCGTCGCGGGACAGGGGACCACTGAAGCTTTCTTT	CASSVAGQGTTEAFF
NA	TRBJ2-3	NA	TRBV4-1	TGCGCCAGCAGCCAAGATGGGGGGCCCACAGATACGCAGTATTTT	CASSQDGGPTDTQYF
NA	TRBJ1-6	NA	TRBV4-1	TGCGCCAGCAGCCATGAATGGGGGGAACAGGGCTATAATTCACCCCTCCACTTT	CASSHEWGEQGYNSPLHF
TRBD1	TRBJ2-7	NA	TRBV19	TGTGCCAGTAGTTCTAGGACAGGGGCGATCTACGAGCAGTACTTC	CASSSRTGAIYEQYF
NA	TRBJ2-7	NA	TRBV13	TGTGCCAGCAGCAAGGACAGCTACGAGCAGTACTTC	CASSKDSYEQYF
TRBD1	TRBJ1-1	once	TRBV7-3	TGTGCCAGCAGCTCAACAGGGGTGACTGAAGCTTTCTTT	CASSSTGVTEAFF
TRBD1	TRBJ2-7	NA	TRBV6-1	TGTGCCAGCAGTGACAGGGGGCTTCCCTACGAGCAGTACTTC	CASSDRGLPYEQYF
NA	TRBJ1-3	NA	TRBV11-2	TGTGCCAGCAGCTTAGTCGAAAACTCTGGAAACACCATATATTTT	CASSLVENSGNTIYF
NA	TRBJ1-1	NA	TRBV12-5	TGTGCTAGTGGTTTGGAGGGGGGTACTGAAGCTTTCTTT	CASGLEGGTEAFF
NA	TRBJ1-1	NA	TRBV7-8	TGTGCCAGCATCCACCAGACCGAAGGGGAGACTGAAGCTTTCTTT	CASIHQTEGETEAFF
NA	TRBJ1-1	NA	TRBV25-1	TGTGCCAGCAGTGTCCCCGGGAACACTGAAGCTTTCTTT	CASSVPGNTEAFF
NA	TRBJ2-1	once	TRBV5-6	TGTGCCAGCAGCCAGGGAGTTGAGCAGTTCTTC	CASSQGVEQFF
NA	TRBJ2-2	NA	TRBV4-2	TGTGCCAGCACGGGTCTAGGGGGGACCGGGGAGCTGTTTTTT	CASTGLGGTGELFF
NA	TRBJ2-1	once	TRBV7-2	TGTGCCAGCAGCTTAGTTCACCCCAATGAGCAGTTCTTC	CASSLVHPNEQFF
TRBD1	TRBJ1-1	NA	TRBV14	TGTGCCAGCAGCCAAACAGGGGAGGAGGAAGCTTTCTTT	CASSQTGEEEAFF